This T cell receptor beta chain was observed in a study of regulatory dendritic cells for organ transplantation. Study results and limitations: Of resting T cell subsets, memory CD8+ had the most alloreactive clonotypes.

Germline V gene sequence: CDR1 SNHLY, CDR2 FYNNEI. V lost 5 bases to trimming and J lost 4 bases, with 12 bases between them. This CDR3 is 14 amino acids long. Sequencing was performed with immunoSEQ multiplex PCR; in TCRdb, only in-frame clones are kept and a portion is missing. The table lists about 29,000 clones, about 79% of them singletons. Details on this clone: Its antigen remains unidentified.

Input material: memory CD4+ T cells from blood. The subset: CD45RO+ memory T cells. The source of this sequence is a human donor in good health. The chain is built from TRBV2 and TRBJ1-5, with no clear D. This CDR3 reads CASSPDGRNQPQHF. CDR3 sequence (DNA): TGTGCCAGCAGTCCGGACGGGAGGAATCAGCCCCAGCATTTT.